The 17 T cell receptor beta chains reported below all come from one sample, sequenced in a study of tumor and adjacent non-tumor tissue in lung cancer. RNA was extracted from bulk tissue without any cell sorting. A modified ARM-PCR protocol with three rounds of nested PCR amplified TCRbeta. TCRdb recomputed calls from the multiplex PCR reads with MiXCR, one row per CDR3 protein. The table has roughly 140,000 distinct CDR3 sequences, approximately 72% seen once. Sequencing input: lung tumor tissue. These receptors were taken from a man aged 55 to 70 with small cell lung cancer.

Details on this clonotype: Mismatch with germline at one junction end may stem from a read error. The J gene is TRBJ2-2, the V gene TRBV11-1; possibly TRBD1 or TRBD2 for D (5 bases each). Germline V CDR1 and CDR2: SGHAT, FQDESV (reference sequence). This CDR3 is built from 15 residues. The CDR3 DNA follows: TGTGCTAGCAGCAAAAATACTAGGGGTTCCGGTGAGCTGTTTTTT. As protein: CASSKNTRGSGELFF.

Note on this clonotype: The junction departs from the called germline gene at one end, perhaps through a read error. This chain uses TRBV4-2 with TRBJ2-1, with TRBD2 matching 16 bases. The V gene's germline CDR1 is LGHNA and CDR2 YNFKEQ. This CDR3 contains 20 residues. The CDR3 region has the DNA TGCGCCAGCAACCAAGACCCCGGGACTAGCGGGGGGGCCCTCCACAATGAGCAGTTCTTC. Protein sequence: CASNQDPGTSGGALHNEQFF.

Regarding this clonotype: A much more abundant neighbour one base away suggests this may be a read error. Without the conserved terminal phenylalanine or tryptophan, this CDR3 likely stems from a read error. V usage is TRBV10-3 and J usage is TRBJ1-3; D is uncertain. Trimming cost V 2 bases and J 1 base, with 6 bases left between them. CDR3 size: 14 residues. The V gene's germline CDR1 is ENHRY and CDR2 SYGVKD. The CDR3 DNA reads TGTGCCATCAGTGAGAAGGGTTCTGGAAACACCATATATTAT. This sequence encodes CAISEKGSGNTIYY.

Regarding this clonotype: This may be a read error, as it is one base from a much larger clone. The gene calls are TRBV12-3 or TRBV12-4 and TRBJ2-6; D is unresolved. The CDR3 extends over 14 amino acids. Trimming cost V 6 bases and J 6 bases, with 12 bases left between them. The CDR3 bases are TGTGCCAGCAGCCCTCTTCTGAAGGCCAACGTCCTGACTTTC. Translated, it gives CASSPLLKANVLTF.

Of note for this clonotype: One junction end does not reproduce the germline sequence, and a read error may be involved. V gene TRBV5-1 combines with J gene TRBJ1-1; D not certain. The CDR3 is 12 residues long. The germline CDR1 and CDR2 sequences are SGHRS and YFSETQ. The CDR3 nucleotides are TGCGTCAGCAGCCAAGTAGGCATTGAAGCTTTCTTT. Translated, it gives CVSSQVGIEAFF.

This clonotype appeared a few times. This chain connects TRBV12-3 or TRBV12-4 to TRBJ1-5, with 11 bases fitting TRBD1. The V and J ends lost 5 bases and 2 bases, in that order; junction bases with no gene match: 5. This CDR3 has 16 amino acids. The CDR3 DNA follows: TGTGCCAGCAGTGGGGTGGGACAGGGGGGCAATCAGCCCCAGCATTTT. It translates to CASSGVGQGGNQPQHF.

This clonotype has a count of ten or more. The chain carries TRBV29-1 and TRBJ2-3, with TRBD2 identical over 7 bases. The CDR3 totals 13 residues. J lost 1 base, V lost 5 bases, and 3 bases had no gene match. Germline V gene sequence: CDR1 SQVTM, CDR2 ANQGSEA. The CDR3 reads CSVLLAGTDTQYF. The CDR3 DNA sequence: TGCAGCGTTCTCCTAGCGGGCACAGATACGCAGTATTTT.

With respect to this clonotype: This may stem from a read error, because a much larger clone lies one nucleotide away. The conserved closing phenylalanine or tryptophan is absent in this CDR3, likely reflecting a read error. The chain combines TRBV29-1 with TRBJ2-5; the match to TRBD2 covers 10 bases. Germline CDR1 is SQVTM and CDR2 is ANQGSEA. Unmatched junction bases numbered 9, after V lost 3 bases and J lost 2 bases. CDR3 length equals 16 residues. The DNA of the CDR3 is TGCAGCGTTGATGGGCTAGCGGGAGCCCTTCAAGAGACCCAGTACTCC. Translation: CSVDGLAGALQETQYS.

Of note for this clonotype: The junction does not match germline at one end; this may be a read error. The rearrangement uses TRBV5-5 and TRBJ2-3; TRBD2 aligns across 9 bases. This CDR3 contains 15 residues. Germline CDR1 SGHKS, CDR2 YYEKEE (reference sequence). The CDR3 protein is CASSSTSGQQNTQYF. Written as DNA, the CDR3 is TGTGCCAGTAGCTCGACTAGCGGCCAGCAGAATACGCAGTATTTT.

As for this clonotype: One end of the junction is discordant with germline, which a read error may explain. The gene calls are TRBV4-1 and TRBJ2-7, with D tentatively TRBD1 (6 bases). The CDR3 is made up of 15 amino acids. Germline V gene lookup returns CDR1 MGHRA and CDR2 YSYEKL. CDR3 DNA sequence: TGCGCCAGTAGCCAAGCCAGCAGGGGCCCCTACGAGCGGTACTTC. Its protein is CASSQASRGPYERYF.

This clonotype was picked up many times. V and J are TRBV11-3 and TRBJ2-5; 7 nucleotides match TRBD1. With V trimmed by 6 bases and J by 4 bases, 5 bases remained unmatched. The CDR3 has 13 amino acids. Germline loops: CDR1 SGHNT, CDR2 YENEEA. CDR3 amino acids: CASSRDSAETQYF. For the CDR3, the DNA is TGTGCCAGCAGTCGGGACAGCGCAGAGACCCAGTACTTC.

This clonotype was seen once. V and J are TRBV20-1 and TRBJ2-1, with no clear D. Germline V CDR1 and CDR2: DFQATT, SNEGSKA (reference sequence). Trimming left V 6 bases short and J 7 bases short, with 10 bases between. The CDR3 totals 11 residues. The CDR3, as DNA: TGCAGTGCGGGGTCGACGAATGAGCAGTTCTTC. It codes for CSAGSTNEQFF.

The table lists this clonotype with a count of one. A much larger clone differs by one base, so this may be a read error. The J gene is TRBJ2-1, the V gene TRBV29-1; the D gene could be TRBD1 or TRBD2 (5 bases each). The CDR3 is 13 residues long. Germline CDR1 and CDR2: SQVTM and ANQGSEA. The CDR3 DNA sequence: TGCATCGTTAAGGGGTCCTCTACGGGAGAGCAGTTCTTC. Residues: CIVKGSSTGEQFF.

Comments on this clonotype: One end of the junction is discordant with germline, which a read error may explain. The chain recombines TRBV20-1 with TRBJ2-3; no reliable D call. The CDR3 loop spans 11 amino acids. CDR1 and CDR2 from the germline V gene are DFQATT and SNEGSKA (reference sequence). The DNA for the CDR3 is TGTAGTGCTGCTCATAGGGATACGCAGTATTTT. As protein: CSAAHRDTQYF.

On this clonotype itself: At one end, the junction sequence differs from germline, possibly due to a read error. V and J are TRBV11-2 and TRBJ2-3, with D possibly being TRBD1 or TRBD2 (6 bases each). Germline lookup yields CDR1 SGHAT and CDR2 FQNNGV. This CDR3 comprises 16 residues. The CDR3 DNA reads as TGTGCCAGCAGCTCAGCTCTAGGAGGGGGAATAGATACGCACTATTTT. Translating gives CASSSALGGGIDTHYF.

The gene calls are TRBV21-1 and TRBJ2-7. TRBV21-1 is recorded as a pseudogene. The CDR3 sequence is 14 residues long. The CDR3 here is CASSKWGTFDEQYV. The DNA of the CDR3 is TGTGCCAGCAGCAAGTGGGGTACTTTCGACGAGCAGTACGTC.

This clonotype occurred a few times. The chain combines TRBV21-1 with TRBJ2-4; the D call TRBD2 from the table was never checked on the DNA. TRBV21-1 is recorded as a pseudogene. The CDR3 extends over 14 amino acids. The CDR3 DNA reads TGTGCCACTATACTAGGACTAGCCAAAAACATTCAGTACTTC. Translating it yields CATILGLAKNIQYF.